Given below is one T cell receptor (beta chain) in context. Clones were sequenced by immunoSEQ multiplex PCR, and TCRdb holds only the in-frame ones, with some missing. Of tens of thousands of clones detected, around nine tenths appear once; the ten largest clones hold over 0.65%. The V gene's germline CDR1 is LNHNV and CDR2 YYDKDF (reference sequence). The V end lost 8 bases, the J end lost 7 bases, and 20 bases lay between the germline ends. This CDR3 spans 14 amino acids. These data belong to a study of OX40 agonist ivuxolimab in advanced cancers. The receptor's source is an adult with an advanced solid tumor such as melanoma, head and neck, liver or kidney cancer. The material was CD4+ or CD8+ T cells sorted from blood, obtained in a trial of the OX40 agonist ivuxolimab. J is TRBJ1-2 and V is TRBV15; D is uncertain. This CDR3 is CATFQRGWDGGYTF. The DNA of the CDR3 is TGTGCCACCTTCCAACGAGGGTGGGATGGTGGCTACACCTTC.